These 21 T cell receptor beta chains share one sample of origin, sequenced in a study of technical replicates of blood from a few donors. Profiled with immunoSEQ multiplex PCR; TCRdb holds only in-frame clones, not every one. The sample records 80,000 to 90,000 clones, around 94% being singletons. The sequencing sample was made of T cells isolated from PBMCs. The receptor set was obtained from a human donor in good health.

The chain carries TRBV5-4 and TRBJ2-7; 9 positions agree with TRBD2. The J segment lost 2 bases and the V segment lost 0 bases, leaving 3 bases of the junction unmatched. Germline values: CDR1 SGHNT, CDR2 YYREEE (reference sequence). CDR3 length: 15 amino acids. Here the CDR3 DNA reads TGTGCCAGCAGCTTGGAGCGGGGGGATACCTACGAGCAGTACTTC. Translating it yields CASSLERGDTYEQYF.

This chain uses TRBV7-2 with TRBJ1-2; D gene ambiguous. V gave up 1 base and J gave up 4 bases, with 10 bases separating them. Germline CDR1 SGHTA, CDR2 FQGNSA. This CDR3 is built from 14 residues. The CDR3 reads CASSLEGDSYGYTF. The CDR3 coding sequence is TGTGCCAGCAGCTTAGAAGGAGATTCCTATGGCTACACCTTC.

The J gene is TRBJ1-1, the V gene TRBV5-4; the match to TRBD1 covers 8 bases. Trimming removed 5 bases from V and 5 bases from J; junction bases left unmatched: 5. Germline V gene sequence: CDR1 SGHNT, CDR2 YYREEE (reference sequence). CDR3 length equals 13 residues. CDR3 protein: CASRLDRATEAFF. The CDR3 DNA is TGTGCCAGCAGACTGGACAGGGCTACTGAAGCTTTCTTT. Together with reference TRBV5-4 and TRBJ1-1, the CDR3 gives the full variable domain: ETGVTQSPTHLIKTRGQQVTLRCSSQSGHNTVSWYQQALGQGPQFIFQYYREEENGRGNFPPRFSGLQFPNYSSELNVNALELDDSALYLCASRLDRATEAFFGQGTRLTVV.

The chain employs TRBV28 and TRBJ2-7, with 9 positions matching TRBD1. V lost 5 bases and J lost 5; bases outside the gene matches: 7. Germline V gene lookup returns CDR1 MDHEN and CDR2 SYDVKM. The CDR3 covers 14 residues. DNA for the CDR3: TGTGCCAGCAGTGCGGGACAGGGAACCGACGAGCAGTACTTC. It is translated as CASSAGQGTDEQYF.

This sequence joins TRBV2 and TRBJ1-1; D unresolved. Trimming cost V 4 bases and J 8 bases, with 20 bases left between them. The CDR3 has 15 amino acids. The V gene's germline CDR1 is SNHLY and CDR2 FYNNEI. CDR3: CASSGGEGIWIEAFF. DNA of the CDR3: TGTGCCAGCAGTGGGGGAGAAGGGATATGGATCGAAGCTTTCTTT.

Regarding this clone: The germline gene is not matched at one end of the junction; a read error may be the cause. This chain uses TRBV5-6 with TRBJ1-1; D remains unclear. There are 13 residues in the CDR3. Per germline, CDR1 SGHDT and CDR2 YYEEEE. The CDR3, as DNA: TGTGCCAGCACCTTGGTAGGGAGCACTGAAGCTTTCTTT. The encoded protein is CASTLVGSTEAFF.

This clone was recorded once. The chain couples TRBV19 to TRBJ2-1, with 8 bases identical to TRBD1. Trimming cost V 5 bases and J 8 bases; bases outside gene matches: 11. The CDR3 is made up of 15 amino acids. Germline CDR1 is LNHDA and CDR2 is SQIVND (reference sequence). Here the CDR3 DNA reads TGTGCCAGTAGTCCAAGGACAGGGAGGTTCGATGAGCAGTTCTTC. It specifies CASSPRTGRFDEQFF.

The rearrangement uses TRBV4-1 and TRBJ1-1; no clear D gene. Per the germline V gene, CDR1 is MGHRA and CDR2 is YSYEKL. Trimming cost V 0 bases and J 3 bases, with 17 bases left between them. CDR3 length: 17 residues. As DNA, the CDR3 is TGCGCCAGCAGCCAAGATCGATCCCGCGGGGTAGACACTGAAGCTTTCTTT. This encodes CASSQDRSRGVDTEAFF.

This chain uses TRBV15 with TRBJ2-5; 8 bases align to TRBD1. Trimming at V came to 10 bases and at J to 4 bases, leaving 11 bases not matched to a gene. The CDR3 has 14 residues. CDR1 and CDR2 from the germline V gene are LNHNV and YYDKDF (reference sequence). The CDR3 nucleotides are TGTGCCATAGAAAAGGACAGGGCTAGAGAGACCCAGTACTTC. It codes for CAIEKDRARETQYF. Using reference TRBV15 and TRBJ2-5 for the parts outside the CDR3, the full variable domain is DAMVIQNPRYQVTQFGKPVTLSCSQTLNHNVMYWYQQKSSQAPKLLFHYYDKDFNNEADTPDNFQSRRPNTSFCFLDIRSPGLGDTAMYLCAIEKDRARETQYFGPGTRLLVL.

CDR3 protein: CASSETLQGTDTQYF. CDR3 coding DNA: TGTGCCAGCAGTGAAACCCTGCAGGGAACAGATACGCAGTATTTT. The rearrangement links TRBV2 to TRBJ2-3, with a weak D call TRBD1 (5 bases). Trimming left V 2 bases short and J 3 bases short, with 12 bases between. CDR1 and CDR2 from the germline V gene are SNHLY and FYNNEI. The CDR3 is 15 amino acids.

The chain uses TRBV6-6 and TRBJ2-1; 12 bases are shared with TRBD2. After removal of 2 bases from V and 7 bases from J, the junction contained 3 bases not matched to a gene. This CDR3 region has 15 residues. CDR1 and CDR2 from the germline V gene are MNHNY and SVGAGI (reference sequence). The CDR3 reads CASSYLAGGPNEQFF. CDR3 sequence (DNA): TGTGCCAGCAGTTACCTAGCGGGGGGGCCAAATGAGCAGTTCTTC.

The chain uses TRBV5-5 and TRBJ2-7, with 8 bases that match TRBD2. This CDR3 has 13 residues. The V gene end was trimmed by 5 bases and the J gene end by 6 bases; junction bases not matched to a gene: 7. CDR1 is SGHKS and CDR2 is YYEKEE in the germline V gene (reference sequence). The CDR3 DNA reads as TGTGCCAGCAGGTCCGGGACTAGTACCGAGCAGTACTTC. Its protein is CASRSGTSTEQYF.

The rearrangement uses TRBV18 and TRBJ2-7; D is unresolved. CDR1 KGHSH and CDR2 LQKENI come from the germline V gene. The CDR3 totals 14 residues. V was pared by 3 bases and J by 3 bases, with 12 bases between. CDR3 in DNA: TGTGCCAGCTCACCCGAAGCGAATGTCTACGAGCAGTACTTC. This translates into CASSPEANVYEQYF.

CDR3 amino acids: CASSYGPTSGGYTF. As DNA, the CDR3 is TGTGCCAGCAGTTACGGTCCCACAAGCGGTGGCTACACCTTC. The gene calls are TRBV6-5 and TRBJ1-2; D is unresolved. The V gene lost 2 bases and the J gene lost 7 bases, with 14 bases spanning the gap. Germline values: CDR1 MNHEY, CDR2 SVGAGI. The CDR3 is 14 amino acids.

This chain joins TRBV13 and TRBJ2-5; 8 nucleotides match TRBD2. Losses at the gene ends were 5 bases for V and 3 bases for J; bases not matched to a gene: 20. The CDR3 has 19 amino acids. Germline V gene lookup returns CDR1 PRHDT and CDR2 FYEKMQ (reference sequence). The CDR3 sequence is CASSPMTGERGRFEETQYF. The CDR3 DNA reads TGTGCCAGCAGCCCCATGACGGGGGAGCGGGGGAGATTTGAAGAGACCCAGTACTTC. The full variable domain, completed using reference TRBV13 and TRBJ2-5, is AAGVIQSPRHLIKEKRETATLKCYPIPRHDTVYWYQQGPGQDPQFLISFYEKMQSDKGSIPDRFSAQQFSDYHSELNMSSLELGDSALYFCASSPMTGERGRFEETQYFGPGTRLLVL.

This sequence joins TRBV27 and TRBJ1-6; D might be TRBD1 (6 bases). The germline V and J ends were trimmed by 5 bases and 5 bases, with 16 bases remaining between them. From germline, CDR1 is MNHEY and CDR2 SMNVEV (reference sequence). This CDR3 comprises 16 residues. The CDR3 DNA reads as TGTGCCAGCAGTACCCACGACAGGAAAAATAATTCACCCCTCCACTTT. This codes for CASSTHDRKNNSPLHF.

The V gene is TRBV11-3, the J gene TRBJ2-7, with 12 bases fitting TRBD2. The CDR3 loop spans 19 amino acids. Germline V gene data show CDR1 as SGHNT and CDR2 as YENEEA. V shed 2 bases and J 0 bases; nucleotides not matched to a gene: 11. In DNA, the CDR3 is TGTGCCAGCAGCTTATCGGTCCTAGCGGGGGGGCCGAGCTCCTACGAGCAGTACTTC. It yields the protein CASSLSVLAGGPSSYEQYF.

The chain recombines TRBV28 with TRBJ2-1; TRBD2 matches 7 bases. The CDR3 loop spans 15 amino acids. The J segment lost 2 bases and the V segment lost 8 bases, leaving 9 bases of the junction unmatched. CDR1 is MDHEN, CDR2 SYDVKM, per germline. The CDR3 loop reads CASGKPGLTYNEQFF. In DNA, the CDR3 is TGTGCCAGCGGGAAACCGGGACTAACCTACAATGAGCAGTTCTTC.

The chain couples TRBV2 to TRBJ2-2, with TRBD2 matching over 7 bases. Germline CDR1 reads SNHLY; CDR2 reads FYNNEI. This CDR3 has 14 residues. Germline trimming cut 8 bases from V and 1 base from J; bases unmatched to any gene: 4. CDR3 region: CASGASGNTGELFF. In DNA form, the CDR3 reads TGTGCCAGCGGGGCTAGCGGGAACACCGGGGAGCTGTTTTTT. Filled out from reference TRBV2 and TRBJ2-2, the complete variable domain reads EPEVTQTPSHQVTQMGQEVILRCVPISNHLYFYWYRQILGQKVEFLVSFYNNEISEKSEIFDDQFSVERPDGSNFTLKIRSTKLEDSAMYFCASGASGNTGELFFGEGSRLTVL.

The DNA of the CDR3 is TGTGCCAGCAGCTTGGACAGGGTACTAGGAAATACGCAGTATTTT. This codes for CASSLDRVLGNTQYF. The V and J genes are TRBV7-8 and TRBJ2-3, with 8 bases that match TRBD1. The V segment lost 3 bases and the J segment 7 bases; nucleotides outside the gene matches: 9. The CDR3 totals 15 residues. Germline-derived CDR1 and CDR2 are SGHVS and FQNEAQ.

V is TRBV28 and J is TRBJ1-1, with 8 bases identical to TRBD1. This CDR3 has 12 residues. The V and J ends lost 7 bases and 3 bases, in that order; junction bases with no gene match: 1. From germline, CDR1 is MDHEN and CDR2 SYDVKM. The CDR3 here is CASKDRDTEAFF. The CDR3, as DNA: TGTGCCAGCAAGGACAGGGACACTGAAGCTTTCTTT.